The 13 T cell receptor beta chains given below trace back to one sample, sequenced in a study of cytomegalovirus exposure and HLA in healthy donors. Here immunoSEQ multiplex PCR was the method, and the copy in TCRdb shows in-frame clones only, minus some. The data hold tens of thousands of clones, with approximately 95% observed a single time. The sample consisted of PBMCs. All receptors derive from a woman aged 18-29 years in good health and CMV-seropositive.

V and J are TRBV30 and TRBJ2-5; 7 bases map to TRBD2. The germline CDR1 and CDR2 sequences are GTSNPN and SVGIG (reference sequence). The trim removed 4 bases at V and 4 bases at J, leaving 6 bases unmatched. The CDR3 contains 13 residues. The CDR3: CAWTRLAGETQYF. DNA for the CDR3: TGTGCCTGGACACGACTAGCCGGAGAGACCCAGTACTTC.

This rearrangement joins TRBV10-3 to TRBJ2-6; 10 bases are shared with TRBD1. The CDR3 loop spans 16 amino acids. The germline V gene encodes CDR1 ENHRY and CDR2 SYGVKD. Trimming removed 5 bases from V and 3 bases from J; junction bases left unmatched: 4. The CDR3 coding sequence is TGTGCCATCAGTCTAGACAGGGGGCGTGGGGCCAACGTCCTGACTTTC. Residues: CAISLDRGRGANVLTF.

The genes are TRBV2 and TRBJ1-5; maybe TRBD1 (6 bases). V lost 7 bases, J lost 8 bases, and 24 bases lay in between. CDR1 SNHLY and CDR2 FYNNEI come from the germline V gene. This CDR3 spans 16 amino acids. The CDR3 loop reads CASTEWGTSMIKPQHF. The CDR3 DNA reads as TGTGCCAGCACCGAGTGGGGGACAAGCATGATAAAGCCCCAGCATTTT.

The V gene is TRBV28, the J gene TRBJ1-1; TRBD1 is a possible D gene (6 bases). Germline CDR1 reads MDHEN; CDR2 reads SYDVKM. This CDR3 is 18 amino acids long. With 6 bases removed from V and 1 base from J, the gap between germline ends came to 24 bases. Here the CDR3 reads CASSTVFSPGHPNTEAFF. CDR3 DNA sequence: TGTGCCAGCAGCACGGTATTCTCTCCGGGACATCCGAACACTGAAGCTTTCTTT.

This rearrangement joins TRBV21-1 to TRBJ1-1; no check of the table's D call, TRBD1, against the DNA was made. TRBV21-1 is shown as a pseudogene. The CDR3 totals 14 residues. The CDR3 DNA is TGTGCCAGCAGCATACAGGGTTCGAACCCCGAAGCTTTCTTT. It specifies CASSIQGSNPEAFF.

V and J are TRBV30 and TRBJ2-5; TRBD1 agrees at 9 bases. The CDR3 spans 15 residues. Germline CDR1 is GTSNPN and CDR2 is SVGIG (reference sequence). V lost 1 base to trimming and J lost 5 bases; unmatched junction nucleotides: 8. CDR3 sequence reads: CAWSDGTGKGETQYF. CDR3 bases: TGTGCCTGGAGTGATGGGACAGGGAAGGGGGAGACCCAGTACTTC. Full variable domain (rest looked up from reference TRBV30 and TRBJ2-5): SQTIHQWPATLVQPVGSPLSLECTVEGTSNPNLYWYRQAAGRGLQLLFYSVGIGQISSEVPQNLSASRPQDRQFILSSKKLLLSDSGFYLCAWSDGTGKGETQYFGPGTRLLVL.

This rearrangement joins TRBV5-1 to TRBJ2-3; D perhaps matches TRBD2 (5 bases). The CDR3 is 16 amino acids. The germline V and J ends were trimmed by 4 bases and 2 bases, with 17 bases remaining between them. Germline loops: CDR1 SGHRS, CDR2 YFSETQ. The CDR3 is CASSPAPRASTDTQYF. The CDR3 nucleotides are TGCGCCAGCAGCCCGGCTCCGAGGGCGTCCACAGATACGCAGTATTTT.

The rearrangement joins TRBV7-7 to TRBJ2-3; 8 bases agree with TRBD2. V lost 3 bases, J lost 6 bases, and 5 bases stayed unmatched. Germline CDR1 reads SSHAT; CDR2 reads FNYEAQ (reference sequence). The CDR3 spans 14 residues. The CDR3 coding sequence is TGTGCCAGCAGCTTGGGGACTAGAACGGATACGCAGTATTTT. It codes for CASSLGTRTDTQYF.

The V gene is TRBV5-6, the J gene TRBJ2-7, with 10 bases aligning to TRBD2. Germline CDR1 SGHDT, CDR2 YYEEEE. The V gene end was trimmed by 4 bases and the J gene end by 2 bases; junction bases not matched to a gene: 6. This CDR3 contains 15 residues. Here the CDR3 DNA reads TGTGCCAGCAGCCCGCGGACTAGCGGAGCCTACGAGCAGTACTTC. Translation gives CASSPRTSGAYEQYF.

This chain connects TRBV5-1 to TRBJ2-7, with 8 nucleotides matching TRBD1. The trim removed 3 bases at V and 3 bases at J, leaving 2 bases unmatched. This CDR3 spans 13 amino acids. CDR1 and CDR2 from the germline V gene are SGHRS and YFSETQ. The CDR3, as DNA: TGCGCCAGCAGCTCCGGGACAGGCTACGAGCAGTACTTC. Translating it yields CASSSGTGYEQYF.

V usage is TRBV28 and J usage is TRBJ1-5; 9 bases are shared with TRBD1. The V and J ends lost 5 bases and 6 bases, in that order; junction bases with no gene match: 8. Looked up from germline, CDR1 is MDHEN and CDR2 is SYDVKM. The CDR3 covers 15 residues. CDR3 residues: CASSTWDRAGQPQHF. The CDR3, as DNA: TGTGCCAGCAGTACCTGGGACAGGGCGGGTCAGCCCCAGCATTTT.

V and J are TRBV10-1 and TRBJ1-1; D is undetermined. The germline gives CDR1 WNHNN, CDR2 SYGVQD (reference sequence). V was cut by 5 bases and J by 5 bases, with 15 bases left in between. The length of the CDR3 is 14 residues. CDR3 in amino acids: CASSQRREGTEAFF. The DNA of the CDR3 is TGCGCCAGCAGTCAGCGGAGAGAAGGGACTGAAGCTTTCTTT.

The CDR3: CARRATGAKETQYF. The CDR3 bases are TGTGCCAGAAGGGCGACAGGGGCGAAAGAGACCCAGTACTTC. J is TRBJ2-5 and V is TRBV2, with TRBD1 identical over 8 bases. The trim removed 9 bases at V and 3 bases at J, leaving 9 bases unmatched. Germline V gives CDR1 SNHLY, CDR2 FYNNEI. This CDR3 spans 14 amino acids.